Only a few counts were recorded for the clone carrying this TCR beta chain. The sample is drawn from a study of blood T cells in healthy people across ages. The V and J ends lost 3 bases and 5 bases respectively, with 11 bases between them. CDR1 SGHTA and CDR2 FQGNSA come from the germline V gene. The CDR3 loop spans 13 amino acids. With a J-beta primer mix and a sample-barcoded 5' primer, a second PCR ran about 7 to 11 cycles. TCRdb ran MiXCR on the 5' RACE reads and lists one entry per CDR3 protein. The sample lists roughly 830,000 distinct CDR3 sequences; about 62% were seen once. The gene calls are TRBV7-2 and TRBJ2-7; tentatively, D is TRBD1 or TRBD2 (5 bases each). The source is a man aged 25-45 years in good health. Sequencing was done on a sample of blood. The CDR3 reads CASSFSRDDEQYF. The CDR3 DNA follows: TGTGCCAGCAGCTTCTCTAGGGACGACGAGCAGTACTTC.